A single TCR beta chain is shown here with its context. The CDR3 loop spans 16 amino acids. Germline CDR1 reads MDHEN; CDR2 reads SYDVKM. Trimming cost V 3 bases and J 0 bases, with 14 bases left between them. This record belongs to a study of shared clonotypes between healthy human individuals. Repertoires were generated with immunoSEQ multiplex PCR, while TCRdb's copy carries only in-frame clones and drops some. The table shows just over 2,000,000 clones, with about 95% occurring only once. Naive CD8 cells were CD45RO-negative, positively selected for CCR7, excluding terminally differentiated effector memory CD45RA+ cells.

The chain uses TRBV28 and TRBJ1-1; D may be TRBD1 (5 bases). Sequenced sample: naive CD8+ T cells sorted from blood. This receptor was taken from a man aged 18 to 29 in good health. The CDR3: CASSFQSGDMNTEAFF. CDR3 DNA sequence: TGTGCCAGCAGTTTTCAATCGGGGGATATGAACACTGAAGCTTTCTTT.